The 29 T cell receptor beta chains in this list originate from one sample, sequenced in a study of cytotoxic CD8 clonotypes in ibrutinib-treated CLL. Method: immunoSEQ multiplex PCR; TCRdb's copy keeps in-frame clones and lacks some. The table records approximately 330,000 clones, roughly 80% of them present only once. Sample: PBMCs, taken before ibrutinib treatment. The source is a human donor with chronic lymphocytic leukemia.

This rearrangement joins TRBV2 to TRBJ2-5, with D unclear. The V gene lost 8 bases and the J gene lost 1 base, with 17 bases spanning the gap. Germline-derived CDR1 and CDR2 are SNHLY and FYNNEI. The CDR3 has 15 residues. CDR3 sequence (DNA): TGTGCCAGCCGCCCCTGGGGAAAGCCCCAAGAGACCCAGTACTTC. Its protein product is CASRPWGKPQETQYF.

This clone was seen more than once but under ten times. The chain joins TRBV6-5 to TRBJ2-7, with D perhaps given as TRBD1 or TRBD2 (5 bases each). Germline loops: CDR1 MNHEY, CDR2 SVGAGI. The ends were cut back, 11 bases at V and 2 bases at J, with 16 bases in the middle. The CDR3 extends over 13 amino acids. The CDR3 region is CAVSGPVAYEQYF. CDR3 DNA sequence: TGTGCCGTCTCGGGACCAGTGGCCTACGAGCAGTACTTC.

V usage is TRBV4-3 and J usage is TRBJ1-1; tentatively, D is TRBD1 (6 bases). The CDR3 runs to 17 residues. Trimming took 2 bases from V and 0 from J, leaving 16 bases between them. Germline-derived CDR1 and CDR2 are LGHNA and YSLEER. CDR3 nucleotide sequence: TGCGCCAGCAGCCAAAGCTCCGGGACACGACTGAACACTGAAGCTTTCTTT. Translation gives CASSQSSGTRLNTEAFF.

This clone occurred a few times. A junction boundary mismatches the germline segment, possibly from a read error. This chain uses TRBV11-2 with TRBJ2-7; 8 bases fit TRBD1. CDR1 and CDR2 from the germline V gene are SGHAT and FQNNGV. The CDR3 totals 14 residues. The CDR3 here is CASSLDRGLYEQYF. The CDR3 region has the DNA TGTGCCAGCAGCCTAGACAGGGGACTCTACGAGCAGTACTTC.

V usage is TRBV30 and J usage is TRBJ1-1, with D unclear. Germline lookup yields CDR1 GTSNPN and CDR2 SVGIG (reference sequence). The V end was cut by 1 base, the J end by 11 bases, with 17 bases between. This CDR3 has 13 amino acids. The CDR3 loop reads CAWSEGRTSRAFF. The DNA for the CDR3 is TGTGCCTGGAGTGAAGGGAGAACCTCTCGTGCTTTCTTT.

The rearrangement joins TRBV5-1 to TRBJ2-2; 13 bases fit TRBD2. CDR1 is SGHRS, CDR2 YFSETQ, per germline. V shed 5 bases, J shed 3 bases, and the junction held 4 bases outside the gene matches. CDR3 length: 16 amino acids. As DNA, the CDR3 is TGCGCCAGCAGTCTACTAGCGGGAGGGGACACCGGGGAGCTGTTTTTT. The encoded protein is CASSLLAGGDTGELFF.

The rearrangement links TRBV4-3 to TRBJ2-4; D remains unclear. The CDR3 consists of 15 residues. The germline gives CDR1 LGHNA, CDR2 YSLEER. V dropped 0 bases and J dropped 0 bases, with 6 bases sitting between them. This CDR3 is CASSQDGIAKNIQYF. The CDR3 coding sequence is TGCGCCAGCAGCCAAGATGGGATAGCCAAAAACATTCAGTACTTC.

The CDR3 loop is CASSPLLAGGYNEQFF. The CDR3 DNA follows: TGTGCCAGCAGCCCCTTGTTAGCGGGAGGGTACAATGAGCAGTTCTTC. J is TRBJ2-1 and V is TRBV7-6, with 11 bases fitting TRBD2. There are 16 residues in the CDR3. Germline trimming cut 5 bases from V and 4 bases from J; bases unmatched to any gene: 7. Germline assignment: CDR1 SGHVS and CDR2 FNYEAQ.

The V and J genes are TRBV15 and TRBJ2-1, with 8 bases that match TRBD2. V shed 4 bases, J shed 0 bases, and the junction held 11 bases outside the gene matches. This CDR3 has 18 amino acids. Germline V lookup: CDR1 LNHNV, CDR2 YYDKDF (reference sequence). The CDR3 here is CATSTRSGSRLSYNEQFF. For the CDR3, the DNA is TGTGCCACCAGCACTCGGAGCGGGAGCCGCCTCTCCTACAATGAGCAGTTCTTC.

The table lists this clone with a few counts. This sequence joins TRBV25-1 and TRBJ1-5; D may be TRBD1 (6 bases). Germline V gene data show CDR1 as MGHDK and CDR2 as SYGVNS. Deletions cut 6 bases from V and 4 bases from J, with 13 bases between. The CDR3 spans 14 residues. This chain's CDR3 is CASSPWTANQPQHF. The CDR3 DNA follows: TGTGCCAGCAGCCCCTGGACAGCTAATCAGCCCCAGCATTTT.

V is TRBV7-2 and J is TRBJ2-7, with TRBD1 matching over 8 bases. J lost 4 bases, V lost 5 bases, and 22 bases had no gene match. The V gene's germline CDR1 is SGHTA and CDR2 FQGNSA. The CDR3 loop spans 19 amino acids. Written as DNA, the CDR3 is TGTGCCAGCAGCCCATCGGGCCAGGGGGCCCCGGCCGCTCGATACGAGCAGTACTTC. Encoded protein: CASSPSGQGAPAARYEQYF.

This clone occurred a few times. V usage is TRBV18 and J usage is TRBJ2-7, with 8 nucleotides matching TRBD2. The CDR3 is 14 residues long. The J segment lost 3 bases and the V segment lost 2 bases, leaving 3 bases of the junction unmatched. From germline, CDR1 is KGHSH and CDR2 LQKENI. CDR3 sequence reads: CASSPTSGDYEQYF. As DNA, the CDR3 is TGTGCCAGCTCACCAACTAGCGGAGACTACGAGCAGTACTTC.

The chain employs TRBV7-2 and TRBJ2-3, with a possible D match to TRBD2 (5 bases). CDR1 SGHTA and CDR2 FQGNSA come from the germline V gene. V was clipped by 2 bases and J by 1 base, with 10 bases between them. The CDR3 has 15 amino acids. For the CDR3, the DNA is TGTGCCAGCAGCTTACGCGGGCAGCGCACAGATACGCAGTATTTT. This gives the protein CASSLRGQRTDTQYF.

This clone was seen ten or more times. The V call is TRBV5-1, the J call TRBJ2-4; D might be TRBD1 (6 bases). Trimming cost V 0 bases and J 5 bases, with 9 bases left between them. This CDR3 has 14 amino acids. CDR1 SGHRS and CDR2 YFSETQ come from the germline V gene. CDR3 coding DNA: TGCGCCAGCAGCTTGGGGGGACAAGAAAACATTCAGTACTTC. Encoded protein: CASSLGGQENIQYF.

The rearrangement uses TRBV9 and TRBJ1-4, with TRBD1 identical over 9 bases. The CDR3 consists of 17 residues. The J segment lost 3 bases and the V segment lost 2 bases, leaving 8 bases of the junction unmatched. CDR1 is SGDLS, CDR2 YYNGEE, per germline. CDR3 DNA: TGTGCCAGCAGCGTGGGACAGGGAGCTACAGCTAATGAAAAACTGTTTTTT. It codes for CASSVGQGATANEKLFF.

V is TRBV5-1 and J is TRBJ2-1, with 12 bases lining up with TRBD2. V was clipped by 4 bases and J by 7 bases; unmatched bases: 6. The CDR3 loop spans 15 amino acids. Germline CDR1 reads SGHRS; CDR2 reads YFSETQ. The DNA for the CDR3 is TGCGCCAGCAGCCAAGGACTAGCGGGAAGTAATGAGCAGTTCTTC. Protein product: CASSQGLAGSNEQFF.

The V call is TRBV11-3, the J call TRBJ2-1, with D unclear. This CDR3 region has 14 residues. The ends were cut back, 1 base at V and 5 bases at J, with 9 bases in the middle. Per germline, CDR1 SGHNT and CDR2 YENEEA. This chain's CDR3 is CASSLGPADNEQFF. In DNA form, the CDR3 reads TGTGCCAGCAGCTTAGGTCCAGCTGACAATGAGCAGTTCTTC. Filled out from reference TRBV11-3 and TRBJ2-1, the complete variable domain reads EAGVVQSPRYKIIEKKQPVAFWCNPISGHNTLYWYLQNLGQGPELLIRYENEEAVDDSQLPKDRFSAERLKGVDSTLKIQPAELGDSAVYLCASSLGPADNEQFFGPGTRLTVL.

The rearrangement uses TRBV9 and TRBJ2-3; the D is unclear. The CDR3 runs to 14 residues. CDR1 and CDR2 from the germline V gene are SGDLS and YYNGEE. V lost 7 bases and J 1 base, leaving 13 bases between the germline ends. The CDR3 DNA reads TGTGCCAGCGCTTTAGATAGTCGCACAGATACGCAGTATTTT. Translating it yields CASALDSRTDTQYF. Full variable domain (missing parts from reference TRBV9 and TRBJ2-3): DSGVTQTPKHLITATGQRVTLRCSPRSGDLSVYWYQQSLDQGLQFLIQYYNGEERAKGNILERFSAQQFPDLHSELNLSSLELGDSALYFCASALDSRTDTQYFGPGTRLTVL.

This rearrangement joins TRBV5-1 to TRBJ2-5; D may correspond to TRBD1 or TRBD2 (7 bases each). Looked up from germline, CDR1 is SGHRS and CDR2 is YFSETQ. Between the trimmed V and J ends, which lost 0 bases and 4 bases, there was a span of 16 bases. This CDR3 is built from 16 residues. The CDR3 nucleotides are TGCGCCAGCAGCTTGGAAGCAGGGAGGGGGCCAGAGACCCAGTACTTC. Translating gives CASSLEAGRGPETQYF.

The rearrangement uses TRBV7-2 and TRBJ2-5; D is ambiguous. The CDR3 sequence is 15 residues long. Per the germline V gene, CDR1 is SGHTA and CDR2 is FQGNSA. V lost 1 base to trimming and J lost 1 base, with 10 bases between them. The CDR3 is CASSLVSDRQETQYF. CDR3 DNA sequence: TGTGCCAGCAGCTTAGTGTCCGATCGCCAAGAGACCCAGTACTTC.

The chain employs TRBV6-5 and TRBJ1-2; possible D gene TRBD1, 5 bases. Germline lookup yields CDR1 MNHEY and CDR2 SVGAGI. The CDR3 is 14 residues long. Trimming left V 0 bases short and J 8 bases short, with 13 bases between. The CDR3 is CASSYSGLSGGYTF. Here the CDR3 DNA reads TGTGCCAGCAGTTACTCGGGGCTTAGCGGAGGCTACACCTTC.

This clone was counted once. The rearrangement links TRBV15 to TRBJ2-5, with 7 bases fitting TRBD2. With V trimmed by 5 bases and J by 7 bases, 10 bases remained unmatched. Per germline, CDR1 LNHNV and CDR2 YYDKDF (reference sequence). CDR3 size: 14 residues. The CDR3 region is CATSDPSGVGTQYF. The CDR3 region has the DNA TGTGCCACCAGCGATCCAAGCGGGGTCGGGACCCAGTACTTC. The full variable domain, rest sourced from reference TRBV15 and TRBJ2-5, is DAMVIQNPRYQVTQFGKPVTLSCSQTLNHNVMYWYQQKSSQAPKLLFHYYDKDFNNEADTPDNFQSRRPNTSFCFLDIRSPGLGDTAMYLCATSDPSGVGTQYFGPGTRLLVL.

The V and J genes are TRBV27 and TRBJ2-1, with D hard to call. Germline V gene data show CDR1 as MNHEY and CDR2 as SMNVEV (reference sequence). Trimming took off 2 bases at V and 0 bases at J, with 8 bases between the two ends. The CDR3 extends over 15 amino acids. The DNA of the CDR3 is TGTGCCAGCAGTTTACCAGGAGTCTCCTACAATGAGCAGTTCTTC. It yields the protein CASSLPGVSYNEQFF.

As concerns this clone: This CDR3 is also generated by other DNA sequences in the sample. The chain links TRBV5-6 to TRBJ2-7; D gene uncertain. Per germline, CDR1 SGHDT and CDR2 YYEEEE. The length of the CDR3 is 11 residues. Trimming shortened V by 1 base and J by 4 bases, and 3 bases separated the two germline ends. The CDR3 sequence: CASSLRYEQYF. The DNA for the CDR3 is TGTGCCAGCAGCTTGCGGTACGAGCAGTACTTC.

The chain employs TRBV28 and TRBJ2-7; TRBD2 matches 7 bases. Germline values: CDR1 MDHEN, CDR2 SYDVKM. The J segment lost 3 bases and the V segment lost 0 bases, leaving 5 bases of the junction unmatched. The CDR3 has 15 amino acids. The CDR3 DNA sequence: TGTGCCAGCAGTTTATGGGGGGGGAAAGGCTACGAGCAGTACTTC. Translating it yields CASSLWGGKGYEQYF.

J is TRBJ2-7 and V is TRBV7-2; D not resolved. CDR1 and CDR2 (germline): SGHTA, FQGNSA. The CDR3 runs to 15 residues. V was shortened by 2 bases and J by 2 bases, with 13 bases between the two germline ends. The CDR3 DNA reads TGTGCCAGCAGCTTACGGATTGGGGAAACCTACGAGCAGTACTTC. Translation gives CASSLRIGETYEQYF.

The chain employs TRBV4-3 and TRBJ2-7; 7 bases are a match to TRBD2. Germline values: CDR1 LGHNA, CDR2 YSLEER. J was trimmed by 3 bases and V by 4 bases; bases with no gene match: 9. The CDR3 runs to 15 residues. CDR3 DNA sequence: TGCGCCAGCAGCCCTGCTAGCGGAGTTTACTACGAGCAGTACTTC. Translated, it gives CASSPASGVYYEQYF.

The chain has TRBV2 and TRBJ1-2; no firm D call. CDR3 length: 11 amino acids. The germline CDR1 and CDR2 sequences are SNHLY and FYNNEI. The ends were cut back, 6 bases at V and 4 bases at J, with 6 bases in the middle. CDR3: CASSYSYGYTF. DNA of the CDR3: TGTGCCAGCAGCTACAGCTATGGCTACACCTTC.

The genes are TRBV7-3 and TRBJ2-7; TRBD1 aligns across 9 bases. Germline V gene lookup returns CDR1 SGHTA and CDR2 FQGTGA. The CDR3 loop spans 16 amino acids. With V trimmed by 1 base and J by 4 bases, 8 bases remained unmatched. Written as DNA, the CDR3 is TGTGCCAGCAGCTTAAGTCCGGGACAGGGTACGTACGAGCAGTACTTC. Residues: CASSLSPGQGTYEQYF.